A selection of T cell receptor beta chains follows, all from one sample in a study of OX40 agonist ivuxolimab in advanced cancers. The data were produced by immunoSEQ multiplex PCR, yet TCRdb's version contains in-frame clones alone and is incomplete. The table lists some 26,000 clones, approximately 80% of them singletons. Sequencing was performed on CD4+ or CD8+ T cells sorted from blood, taken in a trial of the OX40 agonist ivuxolimab. These TCRs come from an adult with an advanced solid tumor such as melanoma, head and neck, liver or kidney cancer. The CDR3 runs from the conserved cysteine through the conserved F or W. The order of the fields is V gene, CDR3 length, D gene, clone size, J gene, CDR3 protein, CDR3 DNA. A D gene is named only where the DNA matches it firmly. Size values are once, few and many counts, or a class for expanded clones, and some rows have none.

V gene: TRBV5-1; CDR3 length: 14; D gene: .; clone size: .; J gene: TRBJ2-6; CDR3 protein: CASANPSGANVLTF; CDR3 DNA: TGCGCCAGCGCCAATCCCTCTGGGGCCAACGTCCTGACTTTC
V gene: TRBV27; CDR3 length: 14; D gene: .; clone size: .; J gene: TRBJ1-1; CDR3 protein: CASSLYGPNTEAFF; CDR3 DNA: TGTGCCAGCAGTTTATATGGCCCGAACACTGAAGCTTTCTTT
V gene: TRBV6-1; CDR3 length: 15; D gene: .; clone size: .; J gene: TRBJ2-1; CDR3 protein: CASSETGGGYNEQFF; CDR3 DNA: TGTGCCAGCAGTGAGACCGGAGGGGGATACAATGAGCAGTTCTTC
V gene: TRBV2; CDR3 length: 13; D gene: .; clone size: .; J gene: TRBJ1-1; CDR3 protein: CASSVGSNTEAFF; CDR3 DNA: TGTGCCAGCAGTGTGGGGTCGAACACTGAAGCTTTCTTT
V gene: TRBV11-2; CDR3 length: 14; D gene: .; clone size: .; J gene: TRBJ1-4; CDR3 protein: CASSHGTFGEKLFF; CDR3 DNA: TGTGCCAGCAGCCACGGGACATTTGGTGAAAAACTGTTTTTT
V gene: TRBV9; CDR3 length: 17; D gene: TRBD1; clone size: .; J gene: TRBJ1-4; CDR3 protein: CASSSGGGGSVDEKLFF; CDR3 DNA: TGTGCCAGCAGCTCAGGAGGGGGCGGAAGTGTGGATGAAAAACTGTTTTTT
V gene: TRBV6-1; CDR3 length: 13; D gene: TRBD1; clone size: .; J gene: TRBJ1-1; CDR3 protein: CASRDRGNTEAFF; CDR3 DNA: TGTGCCAGCAGAGACAGGGGGAACACTGAAGCTTTCTTT
V gene: TRBV5-1; CDR3 length: 13; D gene: .; clone size: .; J gene: TRBJ2-2; CDR3 protein: CASSLGDTGELFF; CDR3 DNA: TGCGCCAGCAGCTTGGGGGACACCGGGGAGCTGTTTTTT
V gene: TRBV20-1; CDR3 length: 11; D gene: .; clone size: .; J gene: TRBJ1-1; CDR3 protein: CSAWEVTEAFF; CDR3 DNA: TGCAGTGCTTGGGAGGTGACTGAAGCTTTCTTT
V gene: TRBV9; CDR3 length: 14; D gene: .; clone size: .; J gene: TRBJ2-7; CDR3 protein: CASRGVPGSYEQYF; CDR3 DNA: TGTGCCAGCAGGGGGGTACCCGGCTCCTACGAGCAGTACTTC
V gene: TRBV5-4; CDR3 length: 14; D gene: TRBD2; clone size: .; J gene: TRBJ2-7; CDR3 protein: CASSRTSGSREQYF; CDR3 DNA: TGTGCCAGCAGCCGGACTAGCGGGAGTAGGGAGCAGTACTTC
V gene: TRBV30; CDR3 length: 14; D gene: .; clone size: once; J gene: TRBJ1-3; CDR3 protein: CAWKRGISGNTIYF; CDR3 DNA: TGTGCCTGGAAGAGGGGAATCTCTGGAAACACCATATATTTT
V gene: TRBV10-3; CDR3 length: 14; D gene: TRBD1; clone size: .; J gene: TRBJ2-3; CDR3 protein: CAIRRDRGEDTQYF; CDR3 DNA: TGTGCCATCAGGAGGGACAGGGGGGAGGATACGCAGTATTTT
V gene: TRBV6-1; CDR3 length: 18; D gene: .; clone size: few; J gene: TRBJ1-4; CDR3 protein: CASSALGDTPATNEKLFF; CDR3 DNA: TGTGCCAGCAGTGCCCTAGGGGACACCCCTGCAACTAATGAAAAACTGTTTTTT
V gene: TRBV18; CDR3 length: 14; D gene: .; clone size: .; J gene: TRBJ2-5; CDR3 protein: CASSPPARVGTQYF; CDR3 DNA: TGTGCCAGCTCACCACCGGCTCGGGTAGGGACCCAGTACTTC
V gene: TRBV7-2; CDR3 length: 17; D gene: .; clone size: .; J gene: TRBJ1-5; CDR3 protein: CASTGRPGEIGNQPQHF; CDR3 DNA: TGTGCCAGCACCGGTCGTCCAGGGGAAATTGGCAATCAGCCCCAGCATTTT
V gene: TRBV7-2; CDR3 length: 14; D gene: TRBD2; clone size: .; J gene: TRBJ2-1; CDR3 protein: CASSLSAGENEQFF; CDR3 DNA: TGTGCCAGCAGCCTCTCAGCGGGAGAAAATGAGCAGTTCTTC
V gene: TRBV11-2; CDR3 length: 14; D gene: .; clone size: .; J gene: TRBJ2-5; CDR3 protein: CASSAQGGRETQYF; CDR3 DNA: TGTGCCAGCAGCGCTCAGGGGGGAAGGGAGACCCAGTACTTC
V gene: TRBV4-3; CDR3 length: 14; D gene: TRBD2; clone size: .; J gene: TRBJ2-7; CDR3 protein: CASSQEAGDYEQYF; CDR3 DNA: TGCGCCAGCAGCCAAGAGGCGGGGGACTACGAGCAGTACTTC
V gene: TRBV7-6; CDR3 length: 16; D gene: .; clone size: .; J gene: TRBJ1-3; CDR3 protein: CASSLRDSNAGNTIYF; CDR3 DNA: TGTGCCAGCAGCTTACGTGACAGCAACGCTGGAAACACCATATATTTT
V gene: TRBV20-1; CDR3 length: 11; D gene: .; clone size: .; J gene: TRBJ2-7; CDR3 protein: CSARGSTEQYF; CDR3 DNA: TGCAGTGCTCGGGGTTCTACCGAGCAGTACTTC
V gene: TRBV9; CDR3 length: 15; D gene: .; clone size: .; J gene: TRBJ1-4; CDR3 protein: CASSGKEGPNEKLFF; CDR3 DNA: TGTGCCAGCAGCGGAAAGGAGGGACCTAATGAAAAACTGTTTTTT